The subject of this entry is one T cell receptor (beta chain). Antigen specificity is unknown. This sample is part of a study of T cells in Graves' hyperthyroidism and ophthalmopathy. Notes on the study in general: Most clonotypes expanded in the thyroid (above 0.001) were also present in blood. Ophthalmopathy got predicted by the model a median roughly 6.1 months before its onset. Ophthalmopathy was distinguished from stable hyperthyroidism by 13 V-J signatures.

Researchers took RNA transcripts and amplified the TCR beta CDR3 regions from them. Researchers ran a first-round RT-PCR on the TCR CDR3 using the HTBI primer set. TCRdb called the multiplex PCR reads again in MiXCR, with one record for every CDR3 protein. Seen here are 600,000 to 650,000 distinct CDR3 sequences, 15% to 20% observed once, and the top ten hold about 3.8%. V gave up 3 bases and J gave up 2 bases; unmatched junction bases: 11. The CDR3 sequence is 17 residues long. CDR1 MDHEN and CDR2 SYDVKM come from the germline V gene. Each patient was aged 18 to 65 and had newly diagnosed hyperthyroidism of under 2 months' duration.

The source of this sequence is a woman in her twenties or thirties with Graves' hyperthyroidism. The source material was blood. This chain joins TRBV28 and TRBJ1-1; 8 bases map to TRBD1. CDR3 coding DNA: TGTGCCAGCAGTTTTCTCAGGGGGCCCCTCTCTAACACTGAAGCTTTCTTT. This encodes CASSFLRGPLSNTEAFF. Complete variable domain (other parts from reference TRBV28 and TRBJ1-1): DVKVTQSSRYLVKRTGEKVFLECVQDMDHENMFWYRQDPGLGLRLIYFSYDVKMKEKGDIPEGYSVSREKKERFSLILESASTNQTSMYLCASSFLRGPLSNTEAFFGQGTRLTVV.